These 14 T cell receptor beta chains came from one sample sequenced in a study of cytomegalovirus exposure and HLA in healthy donors. The table came from immunoSEQ multiplex PCR; TCRdb's copy has only in-frame clones and leaves some out. The table lists 250,000 to 400,000 clones, about 85% of them singletons. Sequenced material: PBMCs. Receptors originate from a woman aged 25 to 39 in good health and CMV-seropositive.

The chain couples TRBV5-4 to TRBJ2-1; 8 bases are a match to TRBD1. The CDR3 length is 15 residues. The germline CDR1 and CDR2 sequences are SGHNT and YYREEE (reference sequence). With V trimmed by 4 bases and J by 4 bases, 7 bases remained unmatched. CDR3 sequence: CASSPPGGLYNEQFF. The CDR3 DNA reads TGTGCCAGCAGCCCCCCAGGGGGCCTATACAATGAGCAGTTCTTC. Full variable domain (missing parts from reference TRBV5-4 and TRBJ2-1): ETGVTQSPTHLIKTRGQQVTLRCSSQSGHNTVSWYQQALGQGPQFIFQYYREEENGRGNFPPRFSGLQFPNYSSELNVNALELDDSALYLCASSPPGGLYNEQFFGPGTRLTVL.

V is TRBV5-1 and J is TRBJ1-2, with D maybe TRBD1 (6 bases). The germline CDR1 and CDR2 sequences are SGHRS and YFSETQ. This CDR3 is 14 amino acids long. V lost 4 bases, J lost 0 bases, and 10 bases lay in between. Here the CDR3 DNA reads TGCGCCAGCAGCGCAGGGACACCTAACTATGGCTACACCTTC. As protein: CASSAGTPNYGYTF.

The chain couples TRBV4-1 to TRBJ2-2; D is unresolved. This CDR3 comprises 18 residues. V was trimmed by 3 bases and J by 0 bases, leaving 17 bases between them. The germline V gene encodes CDR1 MGHRA and CDR2 YSYEKL. CDR3 DNA: TGCGCCAGCAGCCAGGCGGTCGGCCTAGATACGAACACCGGGGAGCTGTTTTTT. Its translation: CASSQAVGLDTNTGELFF.

V usage is TRBV27 and J usage is TRBJ1-3, with D tentatively TRBD1 (6 bases). Looked up from germline, CDR1 is MNHEY and CDR2 is SMNVEV (reference sequence). The CDR3 length is 16 residues. Trimming pared 5 bases from V and 0 bases from J, leaving 14 bases between. The CDR3 region has the DNA TGTGCCAGCAGTAATCTACAGGGATTCTCTGGAAACACCATATATTTT. Translating it yields CASSNLQGFSGNTIYF.

The V and J genes are TRBV5-6 and TRBJ2-7; tentatively, D is TRBD2 (5 bases). The germline V and J ends were trimmed by 4 bases and 3 bases, with 14 bases remaining between them. CDR3 length: 14 residues. From germline, CDR1 is SGHDT and CDR2 YYEEEE. CDR3 DNA sequence: TGTGCCAGCAGCACGGGGTACATATTCTACGAGCAGTACTTC. This translates into CASSTGYIFYEQYF.

The rearrangement uses TRBV6-1 and TRBJ1-2; D unresolved. V shed 9 bases and J shed 5 bases, with 13 bases lying between them. This CDR3 has 12 residues. Germline V CDR1 and CDR2: MNHNS, SASEGT. CDR3 amino acids: CASVQTTYGYTF. As DNA, the CDR3 is TGTGCCAGTGTACAGACAACTTATGGCTACACCTTC.

The V and J genes are TRBV5-1 and TRBJ1-4; 11 nucleotides align to TRBD1. Germline V gene data show CDR1 as SGHRS and CDR2 as YFSETQ. The junction had 10 bases not matched to a gene; V was cut back by 8 bases and J by 7 bases. The CDR3 is 15 amino acids. The CDR3 nucleotides read TGCGCCAGTGCCGGACAGGGGGCGCAGGGTGAAAAACTGTTTTTT. It is translated as CASAGQGAQGEKLFF.

The chain links TRBV4-1 to TRBJ1-1, with D uncertain. This CDR3 has 15 residues. Germline assignment: CDR1 MGHRA and CDR2 YSYEKL. V lost 3 bases, J lost 2 bases, and 13 bases lay in between. DNA of the CDR3: TGCGCCAGCAGCCAGATGAATTCGATTAACACTGAAGCTTTCTTT. It encodes CASSQMNSINTEAFF.

Concerning this clone: In the same sample, other DNA sequences code for this CDR3. The genes are TRBV18 and TRBJ2-7; tentatively, D is TRBD1 (7 bases). V was shortened by 3 bases and J by 3 bases, with 9 bases between the two germline ends. CDR1 KGHSH and CDR2 LQKENI come from the germline V gene. There are 13 residues in the CDR3. The CDR3 nucleotides read TGTGCCAGCTCACCCCAGGGGGGCTACGAGCAGTACTTC. Encoded protein: CASSPQGGYEQYF.

The V and J genes are TRBV2 and TRBJ2-7, with TRBD1 matching 7 bases. Germline CDR1 SNHLY, CDR2 FYNNEI. J gave up 2 bases and V 6 bases, and 4 bases lay outside the gene matches. The CDR3 sequence is 13 residues long. The CDR3 DNA follows: TGTGCCAGCAGGGGGGACAGAGCCTACGAGCAGTACTTC. Translated: CASRGDRAYEQYF.

Concerning this clone itself: The identical CDR3 is also encoded by other nucleotide sequences in the sample. V and J are TRBV27 and TRBJ2-1; D gene uncertain. The CDR3 consists of 12 residues. V was clipped by 3 bases and J by 6 bases, with 6 bases between them. Germline values: CDR1 MNHEY, CDR2 SMNVEV (reference sequence). CDR3 bases: TGTGCCAGCAGTTTCCCTGGCAATGAGCAGTTCTTC. Its translation is CASSFPGNEQFF.

This chain joins TRBV7-9 and TRBJ1-2, with 9 bases that match TRBD1. Germline CDR1 and CDR2: SEHNR and FQNEAQ (reference sequence). The V gene end was trimmed by 5 bases and the J gene end by 4 bases; junction bases not matched to a gene: 5. The length of the CDR3 is 14 residues. The CDR3 DNA follows: TGTGCCAGCAGCCCCCGACAGGGGGTCTATGGCTACACCTTC. Translation: CASSPRQGVYGYTF.

The rearrangement joins TRBV5-1 to TRBJ1-2, with D hard to call. Trimming removed 1 base at V and 4 bases at J, with 5 bases between. The CDR3 loop spans 12 amino acids. Germline assignment: CDR1 SGHRS and CDR2 YFSETQ. The CDR3 loop reads CASSLTVYGYTF. The CDR3 DNA reads TGCGCCAGCAGCTTGACAGTCTATGGCTACACCTTC.

The rearrangement uses TRBV4-2 and TRBJ1-5; TRBD1 matches 7 bases. Germline loops: CDR1 LGHNA, CDR2 YNFKEQ. After removal of 3 bases from V and 3 bases from J, the junction contained 5 bases not matched to a gene. CDR3 length: 15 residues. CDR3 in DNA: TGTGCCAGCAGCCATGGGACAGAAGTCAATCAGCCCCAGCATTTT. It codes for CASSHGTEVNQPQHF.